The clone carrying this T cell receptor (beta chain) came up a few times. Generated by immunoSEQ multiplex PCR, the TCRdb table keeps only in-frame clones and is missing some. The top ten clones hold approximately 3% of a sample with some 15,000 clones, about 70% of them seen once. V lost 5 bases, J lost 7 bases, and 12 bases lay in between. Germline CDR1 SEHNR, CDR2 FQNEAQ (reference sequence). The CDR3 sequence is 13 residues long. These data originate in a study of neoadjuvant anti-PD-1 for oral cavity cancer. This chain uses TRBV7-9 with TRBJ1-5, with D unclear. The sample in question was PBMCs, obtained before nivolumab (anti-PD-1) treatment. The sequence derives from a person between 40 and 79 years old with oral cavity squamous cell carcinoma. DNA for the CDR3: TGTGCCAGCAGCCCAACCTCACGCCAGCCCCAGCATTTT. Translating it yields CASSPTSRQPQHF.